This TCR beta chain was sequenced in a study of long-term antiretroviral therapy in people with HIV. Trimming shortened V by 1 base and J by 0 bases, and 10 bases separated the two germline ends. This CDR3 is 15 amino acids long. The germline V gene has CDR1 SGHRS and CDR2 YFSETQ. Running of the v3.0 immunoSEQ assay took place at survey level. It was about 35,000-55,000 T-cell genomes per sample that sequencing targeted. The repertoire was sequenced with immunoSEQ multiplex PCR; TCRdb's copy has only in-frame clones and lacks some. The sample has around 15,000 clones; approximately 87% are singletons. People in the study who had HIV all got their treatment in the United States. Specimens retained about 1-10 million cryopreserved PBMC preceding DNA extraction.

Sequences were derived from unsorted PBMCs, sampled 0.7 years before starting antiretroviral therapy. The chain employs TRBV5-1 and TRBJ2-5; D possibly matches TRBD1 or TRBD2 (5 bases each). The sequence derives from a man aged 50-60 years with HIV. The CDR3 DNA reads as TGCGCCAGCAGCTTGAGGGACGGATACCAAGAGACCCAGTACTTC. This gives the protein CASSLRDGYQETQYF. Combining the CDR3 with reference TRBV5-1 and TRBJ2-5 gives the whole variable domain KAGVTQTPRYLIKTRGQQVTLSCSPISGHRSVSWYQQTPGQGLQFLFEYFSETQRNKGNFPGRFSGRQFSNSRSEMNVSTLELGDSALYLCASSLRDGYQETQYFGPGTRLLVL.